The entry below gives a single T cell receptor (beta chain) sequence along with its context. The protocol was immunoSEQ multiplex PCR, while the TCRdb copy is restricted to in-frame clones and leaves out a portion. The sample includes over 85,000 clones, roughly 93% of them seen just once. These data are taken from a study of Tregs in tolerant kidney transplant recipients. Germline CDR1 is SGHRS and CDR2 is YFSETQ. The CDR3 length is 13 residues. Trimming pared 2 bases from V and 4 bases from J, leaving 9 bases between. This TCR was sampled from a human donor who received a combined kidney and bone marrow transplant. The sample here was CD4+ T cells from blood, taken before the transplant. The rearrangement links TRBV5-1 to TRBJ1-2, with D possibly TRBD1 on 5 matching bases. The CDR3 DNA sequence: TGCGCCAGCAGCTTTTTGACAGCCTATGGCTACACCTTC. Protein: CASSFLTAYGYTF.